This T cell receptor beta chain was sequenced for a study of CD8+CD57+ T cells in acquired aplastic anemia. Study-wide background: Sorted CD4+ and CD8+ cells yielded 3 to 3.5 ug of DNA on average. Findings and caveats of the study: With respect to CD8+ Simpson's diversity, patients and controls did not differ significantly. Sharing between patients and controls was observed for twenty-nine CD8+ CDR3 sequences.

The template for TCR beta VDJ and CDR3 sequence profiling was genomic DNA. TCRdb re-analysed the reads in MiXCR, keeping a single row per CDR3 protein. The sample includes roughly 130,000 distinct CDR3 sequences, 48% of them seen just once. This clonotype was counted a single time. Its antigen is not identified. Germline V lookup: CDR1 SGHNT, CDR2 YENEEA. The CDR3 is 15 amino acids. V was pared by 5 bases and J by 0 bases, with 10 bases between. This clonotype was obtained from a human donor in good health, serving as a control. This chain uses TRBV11-3 with TRBJ1-4; no clear D. Input material: sorted CD4+, CD8+, or CD8+CD57+ T cells (not recorded which) from PBMCs. CDR3 sequence reads: CASSPQSATNEKLFF. CDR3 bases: TGTGCCAGCAGCCCCCAGAGTGCAACTAATGAAAAACTGTTTTTT.